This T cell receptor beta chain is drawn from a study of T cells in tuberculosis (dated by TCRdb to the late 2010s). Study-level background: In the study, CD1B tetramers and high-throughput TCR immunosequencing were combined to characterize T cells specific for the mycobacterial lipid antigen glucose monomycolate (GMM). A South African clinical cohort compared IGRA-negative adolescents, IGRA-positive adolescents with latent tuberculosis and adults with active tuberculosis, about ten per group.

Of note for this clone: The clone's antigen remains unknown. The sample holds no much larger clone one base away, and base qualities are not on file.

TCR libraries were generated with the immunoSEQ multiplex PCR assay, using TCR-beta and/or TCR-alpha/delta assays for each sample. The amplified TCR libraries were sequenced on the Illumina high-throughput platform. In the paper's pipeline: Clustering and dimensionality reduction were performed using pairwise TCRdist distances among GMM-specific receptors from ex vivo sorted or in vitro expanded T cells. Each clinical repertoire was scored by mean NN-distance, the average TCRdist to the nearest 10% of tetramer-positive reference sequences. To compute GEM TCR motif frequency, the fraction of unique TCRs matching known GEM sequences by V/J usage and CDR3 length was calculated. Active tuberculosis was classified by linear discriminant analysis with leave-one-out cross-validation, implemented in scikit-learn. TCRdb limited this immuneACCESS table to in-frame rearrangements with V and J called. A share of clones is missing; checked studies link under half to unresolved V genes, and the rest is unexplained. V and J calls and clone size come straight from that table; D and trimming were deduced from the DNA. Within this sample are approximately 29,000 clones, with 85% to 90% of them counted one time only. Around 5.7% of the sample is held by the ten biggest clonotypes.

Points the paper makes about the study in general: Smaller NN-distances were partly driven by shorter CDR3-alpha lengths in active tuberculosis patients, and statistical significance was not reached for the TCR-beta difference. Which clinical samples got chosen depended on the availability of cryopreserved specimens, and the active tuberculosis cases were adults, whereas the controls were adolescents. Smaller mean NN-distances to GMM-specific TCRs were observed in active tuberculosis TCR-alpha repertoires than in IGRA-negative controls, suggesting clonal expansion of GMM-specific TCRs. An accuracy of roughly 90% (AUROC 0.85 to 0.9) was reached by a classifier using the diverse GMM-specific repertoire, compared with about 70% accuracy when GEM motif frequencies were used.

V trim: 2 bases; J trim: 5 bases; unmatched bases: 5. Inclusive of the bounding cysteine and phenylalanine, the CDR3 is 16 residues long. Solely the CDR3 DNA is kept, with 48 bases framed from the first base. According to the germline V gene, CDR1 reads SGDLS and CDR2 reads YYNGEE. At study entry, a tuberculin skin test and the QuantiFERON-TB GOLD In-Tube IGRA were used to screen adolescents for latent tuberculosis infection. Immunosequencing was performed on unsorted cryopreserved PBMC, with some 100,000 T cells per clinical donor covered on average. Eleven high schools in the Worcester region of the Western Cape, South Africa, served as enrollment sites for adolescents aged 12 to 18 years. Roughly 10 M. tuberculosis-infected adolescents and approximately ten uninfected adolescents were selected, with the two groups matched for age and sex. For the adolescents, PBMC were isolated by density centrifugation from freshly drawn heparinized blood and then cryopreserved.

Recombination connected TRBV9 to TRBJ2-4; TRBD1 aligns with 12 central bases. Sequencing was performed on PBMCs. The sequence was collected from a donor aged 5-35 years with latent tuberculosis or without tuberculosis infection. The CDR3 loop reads CASSVGTGGAENIQYF. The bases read TGTGCCAGCAGCGTCGGGACAGGGGGCGCAGAAAACATTCAGTACTTC.